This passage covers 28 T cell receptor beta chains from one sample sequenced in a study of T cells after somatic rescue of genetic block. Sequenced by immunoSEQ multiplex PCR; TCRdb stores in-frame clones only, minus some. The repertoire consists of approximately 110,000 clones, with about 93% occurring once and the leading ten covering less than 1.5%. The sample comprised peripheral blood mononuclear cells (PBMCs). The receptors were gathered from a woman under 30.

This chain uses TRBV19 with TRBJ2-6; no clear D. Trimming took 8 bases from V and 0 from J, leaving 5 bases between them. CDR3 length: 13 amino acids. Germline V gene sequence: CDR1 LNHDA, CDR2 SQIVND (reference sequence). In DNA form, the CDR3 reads TGTGCCAGTCGGCCCTCTGGGGCCAACGTCCTGACTTTC. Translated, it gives CASRPSGANVLTF.

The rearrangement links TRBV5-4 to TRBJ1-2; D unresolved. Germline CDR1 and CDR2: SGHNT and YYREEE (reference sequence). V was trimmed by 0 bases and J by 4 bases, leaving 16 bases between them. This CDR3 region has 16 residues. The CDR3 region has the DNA TGTGCCAGCAGCTTGGACCCCGTGGTACAACTCTATGGCTACACCTTC. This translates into CASSLDPVVQLYGYTF.

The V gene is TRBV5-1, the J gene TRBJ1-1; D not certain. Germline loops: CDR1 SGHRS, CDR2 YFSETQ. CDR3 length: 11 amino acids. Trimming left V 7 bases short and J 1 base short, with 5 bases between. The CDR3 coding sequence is TGCGCCAGCGCCAAGAACACTGAAGCTTTCTTT. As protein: CASAKNTEAFF.

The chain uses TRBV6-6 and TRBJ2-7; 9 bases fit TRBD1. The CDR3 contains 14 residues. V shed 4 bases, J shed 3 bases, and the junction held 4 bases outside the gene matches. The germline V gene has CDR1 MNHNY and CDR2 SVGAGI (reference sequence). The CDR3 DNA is TGTGCCAGCAGTTTCTCGGACAGGGGCTACGAGCAGTACTTC. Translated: CASSFSDRGYEQYF.

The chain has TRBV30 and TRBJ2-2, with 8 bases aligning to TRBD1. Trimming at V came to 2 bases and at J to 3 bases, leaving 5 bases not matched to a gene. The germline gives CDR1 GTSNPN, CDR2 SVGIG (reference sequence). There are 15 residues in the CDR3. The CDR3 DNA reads TGTGCCTGGAGTCCGGGACAGGCTTACACCGGGGAGCTGTTTTTT. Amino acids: CAWSPGQAYTGELFF. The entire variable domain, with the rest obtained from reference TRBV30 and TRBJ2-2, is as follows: SQTIHQWPATLVQPVGSPLSLECTVEGTSNPNLYWYRQAAGRGLQLLFYSVGIGQISSEVPQNLSASRPQDRQFILSSKKLLLSDSGFYLCAWSPGQAYTGELFFGEGSRLTVL.

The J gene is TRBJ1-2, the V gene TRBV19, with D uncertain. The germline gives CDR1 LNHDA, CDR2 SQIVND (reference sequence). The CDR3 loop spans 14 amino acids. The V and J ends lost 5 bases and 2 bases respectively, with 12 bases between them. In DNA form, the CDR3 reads TGTGCCAGTAGTGGAAGTAGGTTAAACTATGGCTACACCTTC. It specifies CASSGSRLNYGYTF.

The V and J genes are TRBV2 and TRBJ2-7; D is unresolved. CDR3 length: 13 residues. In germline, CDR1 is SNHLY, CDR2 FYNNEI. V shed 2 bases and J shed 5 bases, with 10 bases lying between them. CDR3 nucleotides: TGTGCCAGCAGTGAACTCAGTGTCGACGAGCAGTACTTC. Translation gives CASSELSVDEQYF.

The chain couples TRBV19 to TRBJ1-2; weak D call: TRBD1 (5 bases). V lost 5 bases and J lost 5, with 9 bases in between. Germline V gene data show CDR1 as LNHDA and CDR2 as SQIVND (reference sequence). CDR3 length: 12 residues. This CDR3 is CASSRDGYGYTF. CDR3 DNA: TGTGCCAGTAGTCGGGACGGATATGGCTACACCTTC.

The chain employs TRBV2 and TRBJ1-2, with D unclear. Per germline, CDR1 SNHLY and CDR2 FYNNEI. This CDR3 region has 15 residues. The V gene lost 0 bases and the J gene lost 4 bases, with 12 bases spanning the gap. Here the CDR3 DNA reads TGTGCCAGCAGTGAAGCGCTTCGAGGGATCTATGGCTACACCTTC. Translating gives CASSEALRGIYGYTF.

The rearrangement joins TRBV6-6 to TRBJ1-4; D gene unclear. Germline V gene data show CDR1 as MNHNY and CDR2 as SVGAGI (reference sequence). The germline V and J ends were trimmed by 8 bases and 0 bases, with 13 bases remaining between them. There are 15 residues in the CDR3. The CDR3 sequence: CASVQGSATNEKLFF. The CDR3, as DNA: TGTGCCAGCGTCCAAGGATCTGCAACTAATGAAAAACTGTTTTTT.

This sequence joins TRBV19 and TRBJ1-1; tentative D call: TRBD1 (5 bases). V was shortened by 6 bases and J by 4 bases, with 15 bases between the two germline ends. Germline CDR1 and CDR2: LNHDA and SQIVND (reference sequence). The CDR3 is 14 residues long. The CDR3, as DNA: TGTGCCAGTAGCCGGGGGAGTACGGCCACTGAAGCTTTCTTT. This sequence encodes CASSRGSTATEAFF.

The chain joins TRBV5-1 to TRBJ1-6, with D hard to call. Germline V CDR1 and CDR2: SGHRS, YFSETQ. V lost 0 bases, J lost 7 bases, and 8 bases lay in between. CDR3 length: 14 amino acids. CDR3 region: CASSLAKENSPLHF. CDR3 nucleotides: TGCGCCAGCAGCTTGGCTAAGGAAAATTCACCCCTCCACTTT.

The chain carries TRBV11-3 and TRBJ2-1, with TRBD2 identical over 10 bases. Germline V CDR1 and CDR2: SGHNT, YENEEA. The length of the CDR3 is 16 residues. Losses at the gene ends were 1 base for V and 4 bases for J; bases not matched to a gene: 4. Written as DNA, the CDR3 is TGTGCCAGCAGCTTAGGGAGCGGGGGGGAGTACAATGAGCAGTTCTTC. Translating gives CASSLGSGGEYNEQFF.

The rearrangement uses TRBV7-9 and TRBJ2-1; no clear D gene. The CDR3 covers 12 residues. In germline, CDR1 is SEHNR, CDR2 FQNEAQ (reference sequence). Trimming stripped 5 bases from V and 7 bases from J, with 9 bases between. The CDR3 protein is CASSAGMNEQFF. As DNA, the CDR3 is TGTGCCAGCAGCGCTGGCATGAATGAGCAGTTCTTC.

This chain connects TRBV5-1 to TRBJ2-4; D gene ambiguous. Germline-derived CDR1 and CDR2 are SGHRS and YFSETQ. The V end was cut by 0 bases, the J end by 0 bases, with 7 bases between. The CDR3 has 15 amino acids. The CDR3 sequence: CASSLVPKAKNIQYF. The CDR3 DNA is TGCGCCAGCAGCTTGGTTCCGAAAGCCAAAAACATTCAGTACTTC.

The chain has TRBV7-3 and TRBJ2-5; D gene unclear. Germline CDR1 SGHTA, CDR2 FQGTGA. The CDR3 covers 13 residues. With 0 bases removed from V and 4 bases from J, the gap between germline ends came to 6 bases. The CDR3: CASSLTGGETQYF. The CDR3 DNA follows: TGTGCCAGCAGCTTAACGGGTGGAGAGACCCAGTACTTC.

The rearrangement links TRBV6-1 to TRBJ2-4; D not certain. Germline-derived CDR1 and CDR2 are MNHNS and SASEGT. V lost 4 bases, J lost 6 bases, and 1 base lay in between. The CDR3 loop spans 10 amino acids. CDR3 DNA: TGTGCCAGCAGTGGAAACATTCAGTACTTC. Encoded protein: CASSGNIQYF.

CDR3 sequence reads: CASSSTGTSGNTIYF. The CDR3 nucleotides read TGTGCCAGCTCATCAACAGGAACATCTGGAAACACCATATATTTT. J is TRBJ1-3 and V is TRBV18; perhaps TRBD1 as D (5 bases). The germline CDR1 and CDR2 sequences are KGHSH and LQKENI. The CDR3 is 15 amino acids. With 5 bases removed from V and 1 base from J, the gap between germline ends came to 12 bases.

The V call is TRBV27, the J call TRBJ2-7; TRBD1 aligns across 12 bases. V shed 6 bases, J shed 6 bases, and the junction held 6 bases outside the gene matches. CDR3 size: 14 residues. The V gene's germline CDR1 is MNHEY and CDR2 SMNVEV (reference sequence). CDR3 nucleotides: TGTGCCAGCAGCCTGGGACAGGGGGCGGGCGAGCAGTACTTC. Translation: CASSLGQGAGEQYF.

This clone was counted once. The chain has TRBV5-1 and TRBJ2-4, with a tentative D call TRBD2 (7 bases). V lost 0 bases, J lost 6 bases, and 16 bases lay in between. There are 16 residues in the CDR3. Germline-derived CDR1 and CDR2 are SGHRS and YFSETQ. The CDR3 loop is CASSLAFGGPGNIQYF. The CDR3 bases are TGCGCCAGCAGCTTGGCCTTCGGGGGGCCCGGAAACATTCAGTACTTC.

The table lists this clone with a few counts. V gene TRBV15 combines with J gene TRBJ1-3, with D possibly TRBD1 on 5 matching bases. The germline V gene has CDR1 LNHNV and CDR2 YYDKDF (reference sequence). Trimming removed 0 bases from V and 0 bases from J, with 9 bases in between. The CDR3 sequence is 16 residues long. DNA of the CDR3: TGTGCCACCAGCAGAGATCGGGGGGGCTCTGGAAACACCATATATTTT. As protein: CATSRDRGGSGNTIYF.

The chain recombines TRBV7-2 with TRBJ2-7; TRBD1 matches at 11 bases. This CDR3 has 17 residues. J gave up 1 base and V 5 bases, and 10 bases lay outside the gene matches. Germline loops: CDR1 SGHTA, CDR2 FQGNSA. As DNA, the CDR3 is TGTGCCAGCAGCATACTACCGGGACAGGGGGTATCCTACGAGCAGTACTTC. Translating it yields CASSILPGQGVSYEQYF.

CDR3 sequence: CASSPGRGSYEQYF. The CDR3 DNA reads as TGTGCCAGCTCACCCGGCAGGGGATCCTACGAGCAGTACTTC. The J gene is TRBJ2-7, the V gene TRBV18; tentative D call: TRBD1 (6 bases). Trimming pared 3 bases from V and 1 base from J, leaving 10 bases between. CDR1 and CDR2 from the germline V gene are KGHSH and LQKENI. The CDR3 is made up of 14 amino acids.

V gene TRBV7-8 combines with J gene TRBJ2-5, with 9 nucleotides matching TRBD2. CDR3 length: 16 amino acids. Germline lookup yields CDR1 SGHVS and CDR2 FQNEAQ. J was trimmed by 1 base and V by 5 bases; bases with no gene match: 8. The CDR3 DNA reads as TGTGCCAGCAGCGAATGGACTAGCGTGCTCCAAGAGACCCAGTACTTC. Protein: CASSEWTSVLQETQYF.

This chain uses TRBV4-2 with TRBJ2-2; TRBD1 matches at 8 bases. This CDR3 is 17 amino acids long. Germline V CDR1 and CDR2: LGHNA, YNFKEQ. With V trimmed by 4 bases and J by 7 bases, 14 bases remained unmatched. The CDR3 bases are TGTGCCAGCAGCCTAGAGGGGACGGACAGGGCGGGCGGGGAGCTGTTTTTT. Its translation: CASSLEGTDRAGGELFF.

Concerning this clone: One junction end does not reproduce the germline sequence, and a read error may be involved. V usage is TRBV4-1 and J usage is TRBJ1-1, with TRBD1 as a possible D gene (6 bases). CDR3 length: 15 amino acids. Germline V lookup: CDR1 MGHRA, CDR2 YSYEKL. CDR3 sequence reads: CASSHLQGLKTEAFF. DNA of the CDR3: TGCGCCAGCAGCCACCTACAGGGTTTGAAGACTGAAGCTTTCTTT.

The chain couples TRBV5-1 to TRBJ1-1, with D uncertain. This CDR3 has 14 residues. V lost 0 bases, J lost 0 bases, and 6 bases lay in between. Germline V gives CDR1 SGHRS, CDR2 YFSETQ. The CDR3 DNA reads TGCGCCAGCAGCTTGGTAAGGGTGAACACTGAAGCTTTCTTT. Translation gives CASSLVRVNTEAFF.

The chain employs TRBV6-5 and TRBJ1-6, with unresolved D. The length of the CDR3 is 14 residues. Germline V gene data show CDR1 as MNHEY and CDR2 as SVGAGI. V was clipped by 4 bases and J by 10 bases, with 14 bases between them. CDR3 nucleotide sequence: TGTGCCAGCAGTTTTACCGGGAAAACATCACCCCTCCACTTT. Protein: CASSFTGKTSPLHF.